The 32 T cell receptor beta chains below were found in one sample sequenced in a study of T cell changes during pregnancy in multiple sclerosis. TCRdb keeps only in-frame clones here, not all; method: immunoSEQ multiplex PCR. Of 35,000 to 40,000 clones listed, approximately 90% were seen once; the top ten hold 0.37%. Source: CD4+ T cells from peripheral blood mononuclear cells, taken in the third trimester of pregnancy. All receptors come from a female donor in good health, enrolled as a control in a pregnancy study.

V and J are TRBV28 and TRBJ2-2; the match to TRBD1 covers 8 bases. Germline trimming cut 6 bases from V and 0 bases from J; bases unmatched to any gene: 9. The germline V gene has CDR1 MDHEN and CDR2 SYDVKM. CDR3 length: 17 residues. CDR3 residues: CASRPHGQGTNTGELFF. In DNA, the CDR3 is TGTGCCAGCAGACCGCACGGACAGGGAACGAACACCGGGGAGCTGTTTTTT.

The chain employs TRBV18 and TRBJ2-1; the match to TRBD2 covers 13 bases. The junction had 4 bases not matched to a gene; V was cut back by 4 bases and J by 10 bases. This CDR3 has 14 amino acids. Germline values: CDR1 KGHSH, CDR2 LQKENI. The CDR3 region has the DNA TGTGCCAGCTCACGCGGACTAGCGGGAGACGAGCAGTTCTTC. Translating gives CASSRGLAGDEQFF.

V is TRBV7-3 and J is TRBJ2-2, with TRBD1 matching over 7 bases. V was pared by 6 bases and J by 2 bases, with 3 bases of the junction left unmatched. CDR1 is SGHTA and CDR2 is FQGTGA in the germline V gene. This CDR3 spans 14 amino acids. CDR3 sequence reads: CASSTGANTGELFF. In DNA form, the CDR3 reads TGTGCCAGCAGTACAGGGGCAAACACCGGGGAGCTGTTTTTT.

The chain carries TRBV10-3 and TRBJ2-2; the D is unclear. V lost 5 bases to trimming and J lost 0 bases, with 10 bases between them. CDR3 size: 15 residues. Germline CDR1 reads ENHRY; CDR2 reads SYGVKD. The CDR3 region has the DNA TGTGCCATCAGTAAACAGCTCGCGAACACCGGGGAGCTGTTTTTT. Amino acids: CAISKQLANTGELFF.

CDR3: CASSSLTGAAGELFF. DNA for the CDR3: TGTGCCAGCAGTTCCTTGACAGGGGCGGCCGGGGAGCTGTTTTTT. This chain connects TRBV2 to TRBJ2-2; 8 bases align to TRBD1. The CDR3 runs 15 residues. Germline lookup yields CDR1 SNHLY and CDR2 FYNNEI. Trimming at V came to 5 bases and at J to 6 bases, leaving 8 bases not matched to a gene.

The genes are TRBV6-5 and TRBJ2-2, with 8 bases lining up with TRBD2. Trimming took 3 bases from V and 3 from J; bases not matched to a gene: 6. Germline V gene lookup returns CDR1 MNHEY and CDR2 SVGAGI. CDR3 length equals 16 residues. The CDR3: CASSYLSGGHTGELFF. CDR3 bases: TGTGCCAGCAGTTATCTAAGCGGGGGACACACCGGGGAGCTGTTTTTT.

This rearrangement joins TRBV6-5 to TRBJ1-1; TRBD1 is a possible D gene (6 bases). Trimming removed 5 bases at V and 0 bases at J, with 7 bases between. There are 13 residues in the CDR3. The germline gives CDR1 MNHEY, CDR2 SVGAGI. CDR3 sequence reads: CASSRGMNTEAFF. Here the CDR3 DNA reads TGTGCCAGCAGTAGGGGGATGAACACTGAAGCTTTCTTT.

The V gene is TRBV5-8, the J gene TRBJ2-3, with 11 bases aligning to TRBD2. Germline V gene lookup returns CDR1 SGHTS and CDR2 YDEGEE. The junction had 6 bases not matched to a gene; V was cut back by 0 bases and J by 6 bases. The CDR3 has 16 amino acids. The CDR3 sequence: CASSLGLAGRTDTQYF. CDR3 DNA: TGTGCCAGCAGCTTGGGACTAGCGGGACGGACTGATACGCAGTATTTT.

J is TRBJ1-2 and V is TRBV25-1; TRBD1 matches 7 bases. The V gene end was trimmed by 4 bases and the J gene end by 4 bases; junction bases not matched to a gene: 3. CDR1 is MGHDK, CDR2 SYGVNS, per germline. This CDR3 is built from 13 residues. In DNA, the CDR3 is TGTGCCAGCAGTGGACAGGGATTCTATGGCTACACCTTC. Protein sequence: CASSGQGFYGYTF.

CDR3 sequence reads: CASSFRTGDNGELFF. The CDR3 DNA reads TGCGCCAGCAGCTTCAGGACAGGGGATAACGGGGAGCTGTTTTTT. The J gene is TRBJ2-2, the V gene TRBV5-1, with 9 positions matching TRBD1. Germline CDR1 is SGHRS and CDR2 is YFSETQ. The junction had 6 bases not matched to a gene; V was cut back by 2 bases and J by 7 bases. The CDR3 is made up of 15 amino acids.

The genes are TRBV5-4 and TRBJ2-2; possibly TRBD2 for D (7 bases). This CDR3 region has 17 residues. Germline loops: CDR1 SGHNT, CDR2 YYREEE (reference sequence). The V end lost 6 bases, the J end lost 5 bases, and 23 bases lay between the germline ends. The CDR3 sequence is CASTPRTGAGATGELFF. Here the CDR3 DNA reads TGTGCCAGCACCCCCCGGACGGGGGCGGGGGCGACCGGGGAGCTGTTTTTT. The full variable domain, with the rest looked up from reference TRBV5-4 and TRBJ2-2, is ETGVTQSPTHLIKTRGQQVTLRCSSQSGHNTVSWYQQALGQGPQFIFQYYREEENGRGNFPPRFSGLQFPNYSSELNVNALELDDSALYLCASTPRTGAGATGELFFGEGSRLTVL.

The CDR3 bases are TGTGCCAGCAGCTTCCGACAGGAGTCTTCTGGCTACACCTTC. Its protein is CASSFRQESSGYTF. This chain connects TRBV11-2 to TRBJ1-2; a possible D gene is TRBD1 (6 bases). The V end was cut by 3 bases, the J end by 7 bases, with 15 bases between. The CDR3 totals 14 residues. Germline V CDR1 and CDR2: SGHAT, FQNNGV.

CDR3 DNA: TGTGCCAGCAGTGAAATGGGAGGGCGAGGCTACACCTTC. Protein product: CASSEMGGRGYTF. The J gene is TRBJ1-2, the V gene TRBV6-1; D gene ambiguous. Germline-derived CDR1 and CDR2 are MNHNS and SASEGT. The CDR3 loop spans 13 amino acids. Trimming cost V 2 bases and J 8 bases, with 12 bases left between them.

This chain's CDR3 is CASRVGAFTEAFF. In nucleotides, the CDR3 is TGTGCCAGCAGAGTTGGGGCTTTCACTGAAGCTTTCTTT. The rearrangement links TRBV6-1 to TRBJ1-1; D might be TRBD1 (5 bases). Germline CDR1 reads MNHNS; CDR2 reads SASEGT. Deletions cut 6 bases from V and 4 bases from J, with 12 bases between. The CDR3 consists of 13 residues.

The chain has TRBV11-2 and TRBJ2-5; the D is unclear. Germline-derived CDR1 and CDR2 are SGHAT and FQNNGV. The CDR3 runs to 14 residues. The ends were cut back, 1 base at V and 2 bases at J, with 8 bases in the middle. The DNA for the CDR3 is TGTGCCAGCAGCTTAGGGGCAGGTCAAGAGACCCAGTACTTC. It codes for CASSLGAGQETQYF. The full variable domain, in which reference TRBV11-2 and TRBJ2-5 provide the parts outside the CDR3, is EAGVAQSPRYKIIEKRQSVAFWCNPISGHATLYWYQQILGQGPKLLIQFQNNGVVDDSQLPKDRFSAERLKGVDSTLKIQPAKLEDSAVYLCASSLGAGQETQYFGPGTRLLVL.

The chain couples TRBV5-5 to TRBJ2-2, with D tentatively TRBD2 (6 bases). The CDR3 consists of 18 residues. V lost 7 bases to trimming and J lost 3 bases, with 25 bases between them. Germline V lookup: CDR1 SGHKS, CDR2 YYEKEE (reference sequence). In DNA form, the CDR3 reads TGTGCCAGCCGGAGGGATTCAGGGACGGGGTTAGACACCGGGGAGCTGTTTTTT. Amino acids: CASRRDSGTGLDTGELFF.

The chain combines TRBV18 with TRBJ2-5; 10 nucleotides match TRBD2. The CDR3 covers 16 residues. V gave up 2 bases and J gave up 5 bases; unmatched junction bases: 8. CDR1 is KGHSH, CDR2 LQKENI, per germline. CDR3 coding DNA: TGTGCCAGCTCACCAAACCCTAGCGGGGGTAGGGAGACCCAGTACTTC. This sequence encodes CASSPNPSGGRETQYF. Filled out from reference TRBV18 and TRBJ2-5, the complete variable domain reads NAGVMQNPRHLVRRRGQEARLRCSPMKGHSHVYWYRQLPEEGLKFMVYLQKENIIDESGMPKERFSAEFPKEGPSILRIQQVVRGDSAAYFCASSPNPSGGRETQYFGPGTRLLVL.

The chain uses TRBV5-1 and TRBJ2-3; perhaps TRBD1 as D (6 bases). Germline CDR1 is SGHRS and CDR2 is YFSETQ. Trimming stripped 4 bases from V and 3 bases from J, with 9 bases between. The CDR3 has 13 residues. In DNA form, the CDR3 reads TGCGCCAGCAGCCCTCAGGGGACAGATACGCAGTATTTT. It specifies CASSPQGTDTQYF.

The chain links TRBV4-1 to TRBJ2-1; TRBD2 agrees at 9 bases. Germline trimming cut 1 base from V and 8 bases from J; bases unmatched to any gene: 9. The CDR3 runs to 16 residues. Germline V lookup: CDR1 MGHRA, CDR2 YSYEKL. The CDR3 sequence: CASSQVVAGGPDEQFF. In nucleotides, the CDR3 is TGCGCCAGCAGCCAAGTAGTGGCGGGGGGGCCCGATGAGCAGTTCTTC.

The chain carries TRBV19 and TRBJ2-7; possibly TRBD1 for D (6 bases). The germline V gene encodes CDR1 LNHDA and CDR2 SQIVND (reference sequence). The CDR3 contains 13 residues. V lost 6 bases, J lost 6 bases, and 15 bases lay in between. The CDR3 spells CASSTQGVGEQYF. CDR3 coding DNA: TGTGCCAGTAGCACACAGGGAGTTGGCGAGCAGTACTTC.

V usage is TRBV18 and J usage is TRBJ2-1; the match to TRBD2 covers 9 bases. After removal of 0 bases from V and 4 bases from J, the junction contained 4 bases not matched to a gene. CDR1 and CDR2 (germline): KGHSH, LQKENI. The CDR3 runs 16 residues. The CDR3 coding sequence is TGTGCCAGCTCACCACCAAGCCTAGCGGGGTACAATGAGCAGTTCTTC. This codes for CASSPPSLAGYNEQFF.

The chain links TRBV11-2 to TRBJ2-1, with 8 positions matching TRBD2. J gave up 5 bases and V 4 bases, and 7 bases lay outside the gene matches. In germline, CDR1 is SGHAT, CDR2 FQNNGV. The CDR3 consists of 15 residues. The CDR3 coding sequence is TGTGCCAGCAGCTGGCCGGGACTAGGCCACAATGAGCAGTTCTTC. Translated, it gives CASSWPGLGHNEQFF.

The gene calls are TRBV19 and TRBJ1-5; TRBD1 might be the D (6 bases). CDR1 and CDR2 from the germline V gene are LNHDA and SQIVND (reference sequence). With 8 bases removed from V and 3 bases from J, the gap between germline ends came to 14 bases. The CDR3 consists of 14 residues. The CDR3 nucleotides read TGTGCCAGTGCACCGACAGGTTACAATCAGCCCCAGCATTTT. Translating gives CASAPTGYNQPQHF.

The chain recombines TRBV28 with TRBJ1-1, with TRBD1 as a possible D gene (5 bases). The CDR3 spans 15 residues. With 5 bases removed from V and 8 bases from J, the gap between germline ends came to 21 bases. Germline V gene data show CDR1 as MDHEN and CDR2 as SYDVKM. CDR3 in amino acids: CASSPPMRQTAEAFF. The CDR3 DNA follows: TGTGCCAGCAGTCCACCCATGCGACAGACCGCGGAAGCTTTCTTT.

CDR3 coding DNA: TGTGCCAGCTCACTATCCCGGGGAGACGGCTACACCTTC. This codes for CASSLSRGDGYTF. V gene TRBV18 combines with J gene TRBJ1-2; D gene uncertain. Germline values: CDR1 KGHSH, CDR2 LQKENI. There are 13 residues in the CDR3. Trimming left V 4 bases short and J 8 bases short, with 14 bases between.

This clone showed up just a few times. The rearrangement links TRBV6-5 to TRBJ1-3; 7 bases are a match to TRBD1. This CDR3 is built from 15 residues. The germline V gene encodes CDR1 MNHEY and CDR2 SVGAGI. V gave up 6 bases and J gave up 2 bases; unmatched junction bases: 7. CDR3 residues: CASRTGRWAGNTIYF. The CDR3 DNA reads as TGTGCCAGCAGGACAGGGAGGTGGGCTGGAAACACCATATATTTT.

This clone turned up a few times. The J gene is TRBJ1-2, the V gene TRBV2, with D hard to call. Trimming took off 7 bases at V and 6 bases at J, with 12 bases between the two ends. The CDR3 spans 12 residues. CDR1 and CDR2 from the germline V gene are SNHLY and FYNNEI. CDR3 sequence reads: CASNQAYDGYTF. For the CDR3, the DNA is TGTGCCAGCAACCAGGCCTACGATGGCTACACCTTC.

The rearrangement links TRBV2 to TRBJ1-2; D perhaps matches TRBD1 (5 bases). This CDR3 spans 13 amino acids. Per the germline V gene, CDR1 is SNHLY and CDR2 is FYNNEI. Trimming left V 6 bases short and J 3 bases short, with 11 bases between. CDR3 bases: TGTGCCAGCAGGACTGCGGGGGACTATGGCTACACCTTC. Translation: CASRTAGDYGYTF.

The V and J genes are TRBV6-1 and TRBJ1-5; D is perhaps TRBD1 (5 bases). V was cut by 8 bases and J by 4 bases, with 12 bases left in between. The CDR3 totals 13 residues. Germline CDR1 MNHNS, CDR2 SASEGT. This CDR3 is CASGLTVNQPQHF. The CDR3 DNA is TGTGCCAGCGGCTTGACAGTTAATCAGCCCCAGCATTTT.

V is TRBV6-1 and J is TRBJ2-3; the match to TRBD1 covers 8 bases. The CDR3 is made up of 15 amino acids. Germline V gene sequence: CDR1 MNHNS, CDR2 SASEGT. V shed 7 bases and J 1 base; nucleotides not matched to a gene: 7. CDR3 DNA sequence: TGTGCCAGCACTCCGACAGGGGCCGGCACAGATACGCAGTATTTT. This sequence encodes CASTPTGAGTDTQYF.

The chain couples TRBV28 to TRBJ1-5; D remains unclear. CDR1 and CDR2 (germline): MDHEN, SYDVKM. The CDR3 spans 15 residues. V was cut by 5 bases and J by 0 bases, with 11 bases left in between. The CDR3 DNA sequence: TGTGCCAGCAGTAAAGGGAGGTATAGCAATCAGCCCCAGCATTTT. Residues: CASSKGRYSNQPQHF.

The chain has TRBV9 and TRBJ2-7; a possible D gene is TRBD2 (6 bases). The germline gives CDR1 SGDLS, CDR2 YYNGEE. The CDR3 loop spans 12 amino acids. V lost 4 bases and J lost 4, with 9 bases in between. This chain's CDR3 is CASSMGGYEQYF. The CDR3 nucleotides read TGTGCCAGCAGCATGGGGGGTTACGAGCAGTACTTC.